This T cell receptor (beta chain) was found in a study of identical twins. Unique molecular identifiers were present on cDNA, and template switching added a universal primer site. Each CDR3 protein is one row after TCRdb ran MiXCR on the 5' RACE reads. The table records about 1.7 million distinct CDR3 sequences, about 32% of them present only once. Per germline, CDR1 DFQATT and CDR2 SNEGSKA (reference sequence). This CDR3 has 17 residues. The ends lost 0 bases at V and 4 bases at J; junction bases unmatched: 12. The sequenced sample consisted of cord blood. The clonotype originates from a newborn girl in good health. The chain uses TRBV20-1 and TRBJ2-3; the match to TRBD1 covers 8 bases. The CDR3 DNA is TGCAGTGCTAGAGATGCGACAGGGGAGTGGTTGGCAGATACGCAGTATTTT. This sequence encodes CSARDATGEWLADTQYF.